A selection of T cell receptor beta chains follows, all from one sample in a study of graft-versus-host responses after intestinal transplantation. Clones were read by immunoSEQ multiplex PCR, and TCRdb kept only the in-frame ones, dropping some. This sample has around 21,000 clones, with 33% found just once. The sequencing used alloreactive CD8+ T cells from a mixed lymphocyte reaction culture, collected before intestinal transplant. The receptors stem from a human patient who received an intestinal transplant. The CDR3 runs from the conserved cysteine through the conserved F or W. A D gene is named only where the DNA matches it firmly. Expanded clones get a size class; other rows say once, few or many, or leave the size out.

abundance: .; j_gene: TRBJ2-7; v_gene: TRBV5-4; d_gene: .; len: 15; CDR3nt: TGTGCCAGCAGCCAAGATCCAGGGAGCTCCTACGAGCAGTACTTC; CDR3aa: CASSQDPGSSYEQYF
abundance: few; j_gene: TRBJ2-5; v_gene: TRBV7-6; d_gene: .; len: 12; CDR3nt: TGTGCCAGCAGAACTGGGCGGGAGACCCAGTACTTC; CDR3aa: CASRTGRETQYF
abundance: .; j_gene: TRBJ2-2; v_gene: TRBV6-5; d_gene: .; len: 14; CDR3nt: TGTGCCAGCAGTTACGGGCTGGGGGCCGGGGAGCTGTTTTTT; CDR3aa: CASSYGLGAGELFF
abundance: .; j_gene: TRBJ2-3; v_gene: TRBV7-9; d_gene: .; len: 15; CDR3nt: TGTGCCAGCAGCTTAGCAAGCCTCAGCACAGATACGCAGTATTTT; CDR3aa: CASSLASLSTDTQYF
abundance: once; j_gene: TRBJ1-1; v_gene: TRBV10-3; d_gene: .; len: 15; CDR3nt: TGTGCCACCAGTGAGTCGAGGGGTCAGAACACTGGAGCTTTCTTT; CDR3aa: CATSESRGQNTGAFF
abundance: .; j_gene: TRBJ2-7; v_gene: TRBV5-5; d_gene: .; len: 16; CDR3nt: TGTGCCAGCAGCCCGACCCCAGGGGTTTCCCTCTACGAGCAGTACTTC; CDR3aa: CASSPTPGVSLYEQYF
abundance: .; j_gene: TRBJ2-7; v_gene: TRBV6-5; d_gene: .; len: 15; CDR3nt: TGCGCCAGCAGTGTAGACAGGTGGGGTTCCTACGAGCAGTACTTC; CDR3aa: CASSVDRWGSYEQYF
abundance: few; j_gene: TRBJ2-1; v_gene: TRBV5-4; d_gene: .; len: 11; CDR3nt: TGTGCCAGCAGCTCCCGACTAGAGCAGTTCTTC; CDR3aa: CASSSRLEQFF
abundance: .; j_gene: TRBJ2-7; v_gene: TRBV9; d_gene: .; len: 14; CDR3nt: TGTGCCAGCAGCGGATGGGACGGTCCCTACGAGCAGTACTTC; CDR3aa: CASSGWDGPYEQYF
abundance: .; j_gene: TRBJ2-7; v_gene: TRBV27; d_gene: TRBD2; len: 14; CDR3nt: TGTGCCAGCAGTTGGTCTAGCGGGTTATACGAGCAGTACTTC; CDR3aa: CASSWSSGLYEQYF
abundance: .; j_gene: TRBJ2-5; v_gene: TRBV28; d_gene: TRBD2; len: 13; CDR3nt: TGTGCCAGCAGTTTACTAGCGGGAGCGGCCCAGTACTTC; CDR3aa: CASSLLAGAAQYF
abundance: medium-sized; j_gene: TRBJ1-2; v_gene: TRBV27; d_gene: TRBD1; len: 13; CDR3nt: TGTGCCAGCAGTACTACGGACAGGAACGGCTACACCTTC; CDR3aa: CASSTTDRNGYTF
abundance: .; j_gene: TRBJ2-3; v_gene: TRBV9; d_gene: .; len: 15; CDR3nt: TGTGCCAGCAGCCTCGCCGACAGTATGACAGATACGCAGTATTTT; CDR3aa: CASSLADSMTDTQYF
abundance: .; j_gene: TRBJ2-2; v_gene: TRBV5-1; d_gene: .; len: 16; CDR3nt: TGCGCCAGCAGCTTGGACCTGAAGGGAGGACACCGGGGAGCTGTTTTT; CDR3aa: CASSLDLKGGHRGAVF
abundance: .; j_gene: TRBJ1-5; v_gene: TRBV7-7; d_gene: TRBD1; len: 15; CDR3nt: TGTGCCAGCAGCTCATCCCGGGACAGGAATCAGCCCCAGCATTTT; CDR3aa: CASSSSRDRNQPQHF
abundance: .; j_gene: TRBJ1-6; v_gene: TRBV6-1; d_gene: TRBD1; len: 15; CDR3nt: TGTGCCAGCAGTGAAGAGGACAGGGGGAATTCACCCCTCCACTTT; CDR3aa: CASSEEDRGNSPLHF
abundance: few; j_gene: TRBJ2-1; v_gene: TRBV5-1; d_gene: .; len: 16; CDR3nt: TGCGCCAGCGGTTCCATGGCGCAGGGTTCTGACAATGAGCAGTTCTTC; CDR3aa: CASGSMAQGSDNEQFF
abundance: .; j_gene: TRBJ1-2; v_gene: TRBV5-6; d_gene: .; len: 15; CDR3nt: TGTGCCAGCAGCTTGGGACAGCCAGCTAACTATGGCTACACCTTC; CDR3aa: CASSLGQPANYGYTF
abundance: .; j_gene: TRBJ2-5; v_gene: TRBV11-3; d_gene: .; len: 16; CDR3nt: TGTGCCAGCAGCAACCCCGGGACCGTAGAGGGAGAGACCCAGTACTTC; CDR3aa: CASSNPGTVEGETQYF
abundance: .; j_gene: TRBJ2-2; v_gene: TRBV5-1; d_gene: .; len: 15; CDR3nt: TGCGCCAGCAGCTTGGGGGACATTTTCCCCGGGGAGCTGTTTTTT; CDR3aa: CASSLGDIFPGELFF
abundance: .; j_gene: TRBJ2-7; v_gene: TRBV7-9; d_gene: .; len: 16; CDR3nt: TGTGCCAGCAGCTTAAAGCCGGGACCCAGCTCCTACGAGCAGTACTTC; CDR3aa: CASSLKPGPSSYEQYF
abundance: .; j_gene: TRBJ2-2; v_gene: TRBV6-5; d_gene: .; len: 14; CDR3nt: TGTGCCAGCAGTTACGGGGGGAACACCGGGGAGCTGTTTTTT; CDR3aa: CASSYGGNTGELFF
abundance: few; j_gene: TRBJ2-7; v_gene: TRBV5-6; d_gene: .; len: 14; CDR3nt: TGTGCCAGCAGCTTTGGGGGTTCTTCCTACGAGCAGTACTTC; CDR3aa: CASSFGGSSYEQYF
abundance: few; j_gene: TRBJ2-2; v_gene: TRBV4-2; d_gene: TRBD1; len: 16; CDR3nt: TGTGCCAGCAGCCAAGGGCTGGGACAGGGAACCGGGGAGCTGTTTTTT; CDR3aa: CASSQGLGQGTGELFF